Below are 18 T cell receptor beta chains sequenced from a single sample in a study of T cells expressing NK-cell markers. TCRdb re-called the 5' RACE reads and catalogs CDR3 proteins one per entry, DNA excluded. In all, the sample yields 500,000 or so distinct CDR3 sequences. Sequenced sample: blood T cells: a sorted CD56 or NKG2C T cell subset, CD4+ or CD8+ T cells, or bulk PBMC T cells (not recorded which). All receptors come from a man in his late teens or twenties in good health.

This chain uses TRBV25-1 with TRBJ2-3; the D call of TRBD2 rests on TCRdb alone, since no DNA is present to check it. CDR3 length equals 18 residues. CDR1 MGHDK and CDR2 SYGVNS come from the germline V gene. This chain's CDR3 is CASSDLGLAGTGTDTQYF.

This chain joins TRBV6-1 and TRBJ2-7; TCRdb's D call of TRBD1 is untestable without DNA. Germline V lookup: CDR1 MNHNS, CDR2 SASEGT. The CDR3 consists of 18 residues. The chain's CDR3 is CASSRAGTGTYGLYEQYF.

The chain joins TRBV5-6 to TRBJ2-7; TCRdb picks TRBD2, but there is no DNA to check that call. The V gene's germline CDR1 is SGHDT and CDR2 YYEEEE. The CDR3 consists of 15 residues. The CDR3 reads CASSYTGTSGRALYF.

The chain links TRBV6-2 or TRBV6-3 to TRBJ2-7; as DNA is missing, the TRBD1 call by TCRdb cannot be tested. Germline lookup yields CDR1 MNHEY and CDR2 SVGEGT. This CDR3 has 16 residues. The CDR3 sequence is CASSRVVYRENYEQYF.

The chain couples TRBV4-3 to TRBJ2-7; TCRdb outputs TRBD1, but without DNA this stays unchecked. The CDR3 sequence is 15 residues long. CDR1 is LGHNA and CDR2 is YSLEER in the germline V gene. CDR3 in amino acids: CASSQDWDRGYEQYF.

The V gene is TRBV5-1, the J gene TRBJ2-7; TCRdb outputs TRBD1, but without DNA this stays unchecked. The germline gives CDR1 SGHRS, CDR2 YFSETQ. The length of the CDR3 is 15 residues. CDR3 region: CASSVGGGRAFEQYF.

The chain couples TRBV7-2 to TRBJ1-1; TCRdb gives TRBD1 as the D gene, but with no DNA this cannot be confirmed. The CDR3 is 20 residues long. From germline, CDR1 is SGHTA and CDR2 FQGNSA. CDR3 region: CASSLLFQGQGARWITEAFF.

The gene calls are TRBV3-1 and TRBJ2-3; the TCRdb D gene call, TRBD2, has no DNA to confirm it. In germline, CDR1 is LGHDT, CDR2 YNNKEL (reference sequence). The CDR3 loop spans 18 amino acids. CDR3 amino acids: CASSQEYAAGGPPDTQYF.

J is TRBJ2-1 and V is TRBV20-1. CDR1 DFQATT and CDR2 SNEGSKA come from the germline V gene (reference sequence). There are 13 residues in the CDR3. The CDR3 loop reads CSAREPGRNEQFF.

The rearrangement joins TRBV11-2 to TRBJ2-3; TCRdb returns TRBD2, unconfirmable since there is no DNA. The length of the CDR3 is 20 residues. Per germline, CDR1 SGHAT and CDR2 FQNNGV. The CDR3 loop is CASSPSWASGSWVPTDTQYF.

The rearrangement uses TRBV12-3 or TRBV12-4 and TRBJ1-4. The CDR3 totals 14 residues. The CDR3 protein is CASSLDQANEKLFF.

The genes are TRBV29-1 and TRBJ2-5; TCRdb's D call, TRBD1, is unchecked because there is no DNA. The length of the CDR3 is 13 residues. Germline values: CDR1 SQVTM, CDR2 ANQGSEA. CDR3 protein: CSWGRRSRETQYF.

The J gene is TRBJ2-1, the V gene TRBV11-2; TCRdb outputs TRBD2, but without DNA this stays unchecked. This CDR3 has 14 amino acids. From germline, CDR1 is SGHAT and CDR2 FQNNGV. This CDR3 is CASSLFLAGGSQFF.

The V call is TRBV28, the J call TRBJ2-1; TCRdb proposes TRBD2, but this gene call is untestable without DNA. This CDR3 spans 14 amino acids. In germline, CDR1 is MDHEN, CDR2 SYDVKM. CDR3 region: CASSFPTSFNEQFF.

The CDR3 reads CASSRLGLAGGPNTGELFF. This sequence joins TRBV6-1 and TRBJ2-2; TCRdb names TRBD2, which stays unverified in the absence of DNA. The CDR3 runs to 19 residues. Germline CDR1 reads MNHNS; CDR2 reads SASEGT.

CDR3 protein: CASRRGQEELFF. The chain links TRBV5-1 to TRBJ2-2; TCRdb indicates TRBD1, and absent DNA this call remains unverified. The CDR3 is made up of 12 amino acids. Germline V CDR1 and CDR2: SGHRS, YFSETQ. Combining the CDR3 with reference TRBV5-1 and TRBJ2-2 gives the whole variable domain KAGVTQTPRYLIKTRGQQVTLSCSPISGHRSVSWYQQTPGQGLQFLFEYFSETQRNKGNFPGRFSGRQFSNSRSEMNVSTLELGDSALYLCASRRGQEELFFGEGSRLTVL.

The CDR3 spells CASSLRQENEKLFF. The V call is TRBV7-9, the J call TRBJ1-4; the D gene TCRdb calls, TRBD1, cannot be checked with no DNA. CDR1 is SEHNR and CDR2 is FQNEAQ in the germline V gene (reference sequence). CDR3 size: 14 residues.

The chain has TRBV13 and TRBJ2-5; the D call from TCRdb, TRBD1, cannot be confirmed without DNA. Germline CDR1 and CDR2: PRHDT and FYEKMQ (reference sequence). The CDR3 is 15 residues long. CDR3 protein: CASSSTGTKEETQYF.